This T cell receptor (beta chain) was retrieved from a study of blood T cells in healthy people across ages. This CDR3 is 12 amino acids long. Germline-derived CDR1 and CDR2 are LGHDT and YNNKEL (reference sequence). Trimming cost V 4 bases and J 10 bases; bases outside gene matches: 4. Together with a sample-barcoded 5' primer, a J-beta primer mix was included in a second PCR lasting about 6 to 11 cycles. MiXCR was run by TCRdb on the 5' RACE reads, yielding one entry per CDR3 protein. Among some 1.4 million distinct CDR3 sequences listed, about 43% were seen once. Donors each provided approximately 9.6 milliliters of peripheral blood.

The rearrangement uses TRBV3-1 and TRBJ2-1; TRBD2 agrees at 7 bases. The TCR was taken from a woman aged 18-35 years in good health. The sequencing input was blood. Here the CDR3 DNA reads TGTGCCAGCAGCCCCCTAGCGGCAGAGCAGTTCTTC. Translation gives CASSPLAAEQFF.